This entry lists 27 T cell receptor beta chains sequenced from one sample in a study of OX40 agonist ivuxolimab in advanced cancers. Using immunoSEQ multiplex PCR, the repertoire was profiled, and TCRdb retains in-frame clones only, with some absent. The repertoire includes more than 75,000 clones, around 84% of them detected once, and 6% to 8.5% sits in the top ten. Source: CD4+ or CD8+ T cells sorted from blood, taken in a trial of the OX40 agonist ivuxolimab. The origin of the receptors is an adult with an advanced solid tumor such as melanoma, head and neck, liver or kidney cancer.

This clone was seen once. This chain links TRBV7-2 with TRBJ2-3; TRBD2 aligns across 8 bases. This CDR3 contains 16 residues. V shed 5 bases and J 5 bases; nucleotides not matched to a gene: 12. Germline values: CDR1 SGHTA, CDR2 FQGNSA. As DNA, the CDR3 is TGTGCCAGCAGCCTCCCGTGGCTAGCGGGTTTAGATACGCAGTATTTT. Protein: CASSLPWLAGLDTQYF.

The rearrangement uses TRBV11-2 and TRBJ2-1, with TRBD1 as a possible D gene (5 bases). V lost 4 bases, J lost 0 bases, and 10 bases lay in between. Germline CDR1 is SGHAT and CDR2 is FQNNGV. This CDR3 has 15 amino acids. CDR3 sequence reads: CASSYGHSSYNEQFF. CDR3 sequence (DNA): TGTGCCAGCAGCTACGGACACAGCTCCTACAATGAGCAGTTCTTC. The variable domain in full, completed from reference TRBV11-2 and TRBJ2-1, reads EAGVAQSPRYKIIEKRQSVAFWCNPISGHATLYWYQQILGQGPKLLIQFQNNGVVDDSQLPKDRFSAERLKGVDSTLKIQPAKLEDSAVYLCASSYGHSSYNEQFFGPGTRLTVL.

The rearrangement joins TRBV9 to TRBJ1-3; 7 positions agree with TRBD1. The CDR3 spans 15 residues. Germline V CDR1 and CDR2: SGDLS, YYNGEE. V trimming: 2 bases; J trimming: 1 base; junction bases outside the gene matches: 3. In DNA, the CDR3 is TGTGCCAGCAGCGTCGAGACAGGGTCTGGAAACACCATATATTTT. Its protein is CASSVETGSGNTIYF.

The rearrangement links TRBV15 to TRBJ2-7; 7 bases map to TRBD2. Germline loops: CDR1 LNHNV, CDR2 YYDKDF (reference sequence). With V trimmed by 1 base and J by 2 bases, 5 bases remained unmatched. This CDR3 has 15 amino acids. The CDR3 sequence is CATSRGEGLPYEQYF. CDR3 nucleotide sequence: TGTGCCACCAGCAGAGGGGAGGGACTCCCCTACGAGCAGTACTTC.

Only one count was recorded for this clone. The V call is TRBV29-1, the J call TRBJ2-1, with TRBD1 matching over 10 bases. V shed 3 bases and J 7 bases; nucleotides not matched to a gene: 6. Germline V gene lookup returns CDR1 SQVTM and CDR2 ANQGSEA. The length of the CDR3 is 14 residues. The CDR3 protein is CSVDGTGVRNEQFF. The CDR3 DNA is TGCAGCGTTGACGGGACAGGGGTGAGGAATGAGCAGTTCTTC.

The chain carries TRBV6-1 and TRBJ2-7, with a weak D call TRBD1 (6 bases). The germline CDR1 and CDR2 sequences are MNHNS and SASEGT. V lost 4 bases, J lost 2 bases, and 12 bases lay in between. The length of the CDR3 is 14 residues. Here the CDR3 reads CASSGEQGAYEQYF. The CDR3 nucleotides read TGTGCCAGCAGTGGGGAACAGGGTGCCTACGAGCAGTACTTC.

This chain links TRBV4-2 with TRBJ2-7; no clear D. The CDR3 length is 15 residues. Germline lookup yields CDR1 LGHNA and CDR2 YNFKEQ. V was clipped by 2 bases and J by 0 bases, with 11 bases between them. DNA for the CDR3: TGTGCCAGCAGCCAATTATCCAGAAGCTCCTACGAGCAGTACGTC. It encodes CASSQLSRSSYEQYV.

This clone occurred once. The rearrangement links TRBV19 to TRBJ1-1; tentative D call: TRBD1 (5 bases). The ends were cut back, 4 bases at V and 1 base at J, with 10 bases in the middle. The CDR3 extends over 14 amino acids. Germline lookup yields CDR1 LNHDA and CDR2 SQIVND (reference sequence). CDR3 loop: CASSTRTPNTEAFF. The CDR3 DNA reads as TGTGCCAGTAGTACAAGGACACCGAACACTGAAGCTTTCTTT. Full variable domain (outside the CDR3, taken from reference TRBV19 and TRBJ1-1): DGGITQSPKYLFRKEGQNVTLSCEQNLNHDAMYWYRQDPGQGLRLIYYSQIVNDFQKGDIAEGYSVSREKKESFPLTVTSAQKNPTAFYLCASSTRTPNTEAFFGQGTRLTVV.

The chain links TRBV19 to TRBJ2-6, with a possible D match to TRBD2 (5 bases). This CDR3 spans 15 amino acids. V lost 5 bases and J lost 1, with 9 bases in between. Germline V gene sequence: CDR1 LNHDA, CDR2 SQIVND (reference sequence). The CDR3 DNA sequence: TGTGCCAGTAGTGCCGACTATTCTGGGGCCAACGTCCTGACTTTC. It is translated as CASSADYSGANVLTF.

This rearrangement joins TRBV7-2 to TRBJ2-7; D possibly corresponds to TRBD1 (5 bases). With 6 bases removed from V and 7 bases from J, the gap between germline ends came to 16 bases. The germline CDR1 and CDR2 sequences are SGHTA and FQGNSA. There are 13 residues in the CDR3. This CDR3 is CASSSRTLAEQYV. CDR3 nucleotides: TGTGCCAGCAGTTCCAGGACACTTGCGGAGCAGTACGTC.

This clone was detected once. V usage is TRBV2 and J usage is TRBJ1-3; D is possibly TRBD1 (5 bases). This CDR3 is 15 amino acids long. The germline V and J ends were trimmed by 10 bases and 1 base, with 17 bases remaining between them. Per germline, CDR1 SNHLY and CDR2 FYNNEI. CDR3 sequence reads: CATRSKGLSGNTIYF. The CDR3 DNA follows: TGTGCCACCAGGTCGAAGGGGCTGTCTGGAAACACCATATATTTT.

This clone turned up a few times. This specimen includes other DNA sequences encoding the same CDR3. The chain links TRBV2 to TRBJ1-5, with TRBD1 identical over 9 bases. V trimming: 5 bases; J trimming: 4 bases; junction bases outside the gene matches: 6. The CDR3 is made up of 15 amino acids. Germline V gene lookup returns CDR1 SNHLY and CDR2 FYNNEI. CDR3 coding DNA: TGTGCCAGCAGTTTGACAGGGGGGGTGAATCAGCCCCAGCATTTT. Its translation is CASSLTGGVNQPQHF.

The V and J genes are TRBV5-1 and TRBJ2-2; D gene ambiguous. CDR3 length: 13 residues. The germline V and J ends were trimmed by 3 bases and 4 bases, with 7 bases remaining between them. Germline loops: CDR1 SGHRS, CDR2 YFSETQ. The CDR3 loop is CASSSLGTGELFF. In nucleotides, the CDR3 is TGCGCCAGCAGCTCTTTAGGCACCGGGGAGCTGTTTTTT.

The chain has TRBV18 and TRBJ2-2; D unresolved. Deletions cut 0 bases from V and 2 bases from J, with 16 bases between. The CDR3 extends over 18 amino acids. Germline V CDR1 and CDR2: KGHSH, LQKENI. CDR3 loop: CASSPPNSRHLNTGELFF. CDR3 bases: TGTGCCAGCTCACCACCGAACAGCAGGCATCTTAACACCGGGGAGCTGTTTTTT. Drawing the rest from reference TRBV18 and TRBJ2-2, the complete variable domain is NAGVMQNPRHLVRRRGQEARLRCSPMKGHSHVYWYRQLPEEGLKFMVYLQKENIIDESGMPKERFSAEFPKEGPSILRIQQVVRGDSAAYFCASSPPNSRHLNTGELFFGEGSRLTVL.

This chain links TRBV7-2 with TRBJ1-1; maybe TRBD1 (6 bases). The CDR3 contains 10 residues. The germline V gene has CDR1 SGHTA and CDR2 FQGNSA. V shed 5 bases and J shed 8 bases, with 6 bases lying between them. The CDR3 bases are TGTGCCAGCAGCGGGACAGAAGCTTTCTTT. Protein product: CASSGTEAFF. The variable domain in full, completed from reference TRBV7-2 and TRBJ1-1, reads GAGVSQSPSNKVTEKGKDVELRCDPISGHTALYWYRQSLGQGLEFLIYFQGNSAPDKSGLPSDRFSAERTGGSVSTLTIQRTQQEDSAVYLCASSGTEAFFGQGTRLTVV.

The chain is built from TRBV7-2 and TRBJ1-2, with D possibly matching TRBD1 (6 bases). This CDR3 spans 15 amino acids. Trimming removed 4 bases from V and 4 bases from J, with 16 bases in between. CDR1 and CDR2 from the germline V gene are SGHTA and FQGNSA. The CDR3 bases are TGTGCCAGCAGCTCCGAAGGGGCAGGGGTCTATGGCTACACCTTC. Translation gives CASSSEGAGVYGYTF.

The chain carries TRBV19 and TRBJ1-5; 7 bases match TRBD1. The CDR3 spans 14 residues. The germline gives CDR1 LNHDA, CDR2 SQIVND (reference sequence). With 5 bases clipped from V and 2 bases from J, the junction kept 3 bases outside the gene matches. CDR3 region: CASSRQGGNQPQHF. In DNA, the CDR3 is TGTGCCAGTAGTCGACAGGGTGGCAATCAGCCCCAGCATTTT.

To note about this clone: The junction and the germline gene differ at one end; a read error may be behind it. The rearrangement joins TRBV5-1 to TRBJ2-7; D remains unclear. Germline lookup yields CDR1 SGHRS and CDR2 YFSETQ. The CDR3 has 13 residues. CDR3 nucleotide sequence: TGTGCCAGCAGCTTGGCAGTCTCCTACGAGCAGTACTTC. It specifies CASSLAVSYEQYF.

The chain has TRBV20-1 and TRBJ2-7; maybe TRBD2 (5 bases). V lost 6 bases, J lost 1 base, and 7 bases lay in between. The germline V gene encodes CDR1 DFQATT and CDR2 SNEGSKA (reference sequence). The CDR3 covers 11 residues. The CDR3 protein is CSARTSYEQYF. CDR3 DNA: TGCAGTGCCAGGACTTCCTACGAGCAGTACTTC.

This clone was picked up one time. This chain links TRBV27 with TRBJ2-3, with D hard to call. The CDR3 sequence is 15 residues long. With 1 base removed from V and 2 bases from J, the gap between germline ends came to 10 bases. CDR1 is MNHEY and CDR2 is SMNVEV in the germline V gene (reference sequence). CDR3 sequence reads: CASSLYQDLTDTQYF. CDR3 DNA sequence: TGTGCCAGCAGTTTATATCAGGATCTCACAGATACGCAGTATTTT.

This clone was seen only a few times. The rearrangement joins TRBV5-4 to TRBJ2-5; D ambiguous. The CDR3 is 15 amino acids. Germline V gene data show CDR1 as SGHNT and CDR2 as YYREEE (reference sequence). V gave up 1 base and J gave up 1 base, with 11 bases separating them. CDR3 amino acids: CASSLRTEIQETQYF. CDR3 DNA: TGTGCCAGCAGCTTGAGGACCGAAATCCAAGAGACCCAGTACTTC.

The chain links TRBV28 to TRBJ2-5; the D gene is possibly TRBD2 (5 bases). From germline, CDR1 is MDHEN and CDR2 SYDVKM. Trimming pared 4 bases from V and 1 base from J, leaving 13 bases between. This CDR3 region has 15 residues. The CDR3 DNA sequence: TGTGCCAGCAGTTCCCCGGGGTCTTCCCAAGAGACCCAGTACTTC. Translating gives CASSSPGSSQETQYF.

The chain recombines TRBV6-1 with TRBJ1-4; 9 nucleotides match TRBD1. CDR3 length: 14 residues. Trimming took 7 bases from V and 5 from J; bases not matched to a gene: 5. Germline V lookup: CDR1 MNHNS, CDR2 SASEGT. CDR3 amino acids: CASIPGTGNEKLFF. The DNA for the CDR3 is TGTGCCAGCATCCCCGGGACAGGGAATGAAAAACTGTTTTTT.

The CDR3 DNA follows: TGTGCCAGCAGCTTCATAGCGGGGGGCTACACCTTC. It specifies CASSFIAGGYTF. The chain uses TRBV9 and TRBJ1-2; D gene ambiguous. Trimming took 4 bases from V and 8 from J, leaving 12 bases between them. CDR1 and CDR2 from the germline V gene are SGDLS and YYNGEE. The CDR3 extends over 12 amino acids.

The chain couples TRBV28 to TRBJ1-4; D may be TRBD1 (5 bases). CDR1 and CDR2 (germline): MDHEN, SYDVKM. V gave up 3 bases and J gave up 8 bases, with 13 bases separating them. This CDR3 is built from 14 residues. The CDR3 nucleotides read TGTGCCAGCAGTTTCGGGGCCCCTGGCGAAAAACTGTTTTTT. Protein product: CASSFGAPGEKLFF. The whole variable domain, filled in from reference TRBV28 and TRBJ1-4, reads DVKVTQSSRYLVKRTGEKVFLECVQDMDHENMFWYRQDPGLGLRLIYFSYDVKMKEKGDIPEGYSVSREKKERFSLILESASTNQTSMYLCASSFGAPGEKLFFGSGTQLSVL.

The rearrangement links TRBV4-3 to TRBJ2-7; 7 nucleotides line up with TRBD2. CDR1 and CDR2 from the germline V gene are LGHNA and YSLEER. The CDR3 sequence is 15 residues long. With V trimmed by 0 bases and J by 0 bases, 2 bases remained unmatched. This CDR3 reads CASSQDRTSSYEQYF. Written as DNA, the CDR3 is TGCGCCAGCAGCCAAGATAGGACTAGCTCCTACGAGCAGTACTTC.

The gene calls are TRBV19 and TRBJ1-1; D unresolved. The CDR3 extends over 15 amino acids. Germline V lookup: CDR1 LNHDA, CDR2 SQIVND (reference sequence). V lost 5 bases to trimming and J lost 7 bases, with 20 bases between them. CDR3: CASSPLARRQVEAFF. CDR3 DNA: TGTGCCAGTAGTCCACTGGCCCGGAGGCAGGTTGAAGCTTTCTTT.